These 26 T cell receptor beta chains came from one sample sequenced in a study of blood T cells in healthy people across ages. It was with a sample-barcoded 5' primer and a J-beta primer mix that a second PCR of roughly 6 to 12 cycles was run. TCRdb fed the 5' RACE reads into MiXCR, producing one record per CDR3 protein. The sample has over 750,000 distinct CDR3 sequences; about 25% are singletons. The same sample was also used in a study of T cells of mothers and their children.

Sequenced sample: blood. These receptors were collected from a boy aged 5 to 17 in good health.

The CDR3 sequence is CASSQELAGSPLGDTQYF. CDR3 in DNA: TGCGCCAGCAGCCAAGAGCTAGCGGGGAGTCCCCTTGGAGATACGCAGTATTTT. The J gene is TRBJ2-3, the V gene TRBV4-3; TRBD2 agrees at 9 bases. V trimming: 0 bases; J trimming: 5 bases; junction bases outside the gene matches: 12. Germline lookup yields CDR1 LGHNA and CDR2 YSLEER. The CDR3 loop spans 18 amino acids.

This rearrangement joins TRBV6-1 to TRBJ2-1, with D possibly TRBD2 on 6 matching bases. The closer fit of TRBJ2-5 to the DNA end suggests the J call may be wrong. The CDR3 is made up of 15 amino acids. Looked up from germline, CDR1 is MNHNS and CDR2 is SASEGT. In DNA, the CDR3 is TGTGCCAGCAGTGATATTTGGGCGGAGGAGGGGACCCAGTACTTC. As protein: CASSDIWAEEGTQYF.

This clonotype has just a few counts. The rearrangement uses TRBV19 and TRBJ2-5; 8 bases map to TRBD1. Matching the DNA end better, TRBJ2-1 makes the J call doubtful. This CDR3 is built from 15 residues. The germline V gene has CDR1 LNHDA and CDR2 SQIVND (reference sequence). CDR3 residues: CASRQTQGAADEQFF. CDR3 nucleotide sequence: TGTGCCAGTAGGCAGACTCAGGGGGCTGCTGATGAGCAGTTCTTC.

The J gene is TRBJ1-1, the V gene TRBV5-1; the match to TRBD1 covers 9 bases. V was clipped by 4 bases and J by 5 bases; unmatched bases: 9. Germline V CDR1 and CDR2: SGHRS, YFSETQ. The CDR3 has 15 amino acids. CDR3 sequence reads: CASSGWTGDSTEAFF. CDR3 nucleotide sequence: TGCGCCAGCAGCGGATGGACAGGGGACTCGACTGAAGCTTTCTTT.

This chain connects TRBV29-1 to TRBJ1-1; D unclear. Germline lookup yields CDR1 SQVTM and CDR2 ANQGSEA. Trimming shortened V by 6 bases and J by 3 bases, and 11 bases separated the two germline ends. This CDR3 has 12 amino acids. CDR3 sequence reads: CSVQSLDTEAFF. CDR3 nucleotides: TGCAGCGTCCAGTCTTTGGACACTGAAGCTTTCTTT.

V is TRBV6-1 and J is TRBJ2-7, with TRBD1 as a possible D gene (6 bases). V was cut by 3 bases and J by 0 bases, with 15 bases left in between. CDR1 and CDR2 (germline): MNHNS, SASEGT. The CDR3 consists of 16 residues. DNA of the CDR3: TGTGCCAGCAGTGACCCCGTGGGGACATTCTCCTACGAGCAGTACTTC. It translates to CASSDPVGTFSYEQYF.

This clonotype was seen more than once but under ten times. The chain carries TRBV29-1 and TRBJ2-5; D uncertain. The CDR3 covers 14 residues. V gave up 1 base and J gave up 0 bases, with 9 bases separating them. CDR1 is SQVTM, CDR2 ANQGSEA, per germline. The DNA of the CDR3 is TGCAGCGTTGAAGGACACCTGTACCAAGAGACCCAGTACTTC. Residues: CSVEGHLYQETQYF.

This clonotype has a handful of counts. The V gene is TRBV5-1, the J gene TRBJ2-7; 10 bases are a match to TRBD1. The CDR3 totals 17 residues. Trimming at V came to 5 bases and at J to 4 bases, leaving 15 bases not matched to a gene. CDR1 is SGHRS, CDR2 YFSETQ, per germline. The CDR3 DNA is TGCGCCAGCAGTTCGGCGCCCGGGACAGGGGCAGGTTACGAGCAGTACTTC. Translating gives CASSSAPGTGAGYEQYF. The variable domain in full, with the rest retrieved from reference TRBV5-1 and TRBJ2-7, is KAGVTQTPRYLIKTRGQQVTLSCSPISGHRSVSWYQQTPGQGLQFLFEYFSETQRNKGNFPGRFSGRQFSNSRSEMNVSTLELGDSALYLCASSSAPGTGAGYEQYFGPGTRLTVT.

V is TRBV29-1 and J is TRBJ2-4; 7 bases line up with TRBD1. V lost 7 bases and J lost 5; bases outside the gene matches: 8. CDR1 and CDR2 from the germline V gene are SQVTM and ANQGSEA. This CDR3 region has 13 residues. DNA of the CDR3: TGCAGCGCTCGGGACAGCAACGAAAACATTCAGTACTTC. This sequence encodes CSARDSNENIQYF.

This clonotype was picked up a small number of times. The J gene is TRBJ2-3, the V gene TRBV5-1, with 8 bases identical to TRBD2. Per the germline V gene, CDR1 is SGHRS and CDR2 is YFSETQ. The CDR3 runs 17 residues. V was clipped by 3 bases and J by 5 bases; unmatched bases: 14. This CDR3 is CASSYAPGRGDGDTQYF. In DNA form, the CDR3 reads TGCGCCAGCAGCTATGCTCCCGGGAGGGGGGATGGAGATACGCAGTATTTT.

This clonotype was seen a handful of times. V gene TRBV3-1 combines with J gene TRBJ2-5; D gene uncertain. The J call may be wrong; the DNA end is better matched by TRBJ2-1. The CDR3 length is 15 residues. Germline CDR1 is LGHDT and CDR2 is YNNKEL (reference sequence). The CDR3 region has the DNA TGTGCCAGCAGCCCCCGGACGATCATGAGCCATGAGCAGTTCTTC. It is translated as CASSPRTIMSHEQFF.

The V call is TRBV7-2, the J call TRBJ2-2, with D possibly TRBD1 on 6 matching bases. V dropped 2 bases and J dropped 7 bases, with 14 bases sitting between them. This CDR3 region has 15 residues. In germline, CDR1 is SGHTA, CDR2 FQGNSA. CDR3 loop: CASSLTGRSGGELFF. The CDR3 DNA reads as TGTGCCAGCAGCTTAACAGGGAGATCAGGCGGGGAGCTGTTTTTT.

CDR3 region: CASSPSLAGPRVDEQFF. The CDR3 nucleotides read TGTGCCAGCAGCCCCTCATTAGCGGGACCTAGGGTCGATGAGCAGTTCTTC. J is TRBJ2-1 and V is TRBV3-1, with TRBD2 matching over 8 bases. Unmatched junction bases numbered 16, after V lost 4 bases and J lost 8 bases. This CDR3 region has 17 residues. Germline CDR1 and CDR2: LGHDT and YNNKEL (reference sequence).

The chain joins TRBV7-9 to TRBJ1-1; no clear D gene. CDR3 length: 16 amino acids. Between the trimmed V and J ends, which lost 5 bases and 2 bases, there was a span of 18 bases. Germline loops: CDR1 SEHNR, CDR2 FQNEAQ (reference sequence). In nucleotides, the CDR3 is TGTGCCAGCAGCCCGGGCCTCGGGAGTCTAAACACTGAAGCTTTCTTT. It specifies CASSPGLGSLNTEAFF.

This clonotype was found a few times. The chain carries TRBV29-1 and TRBJ2-1; TRBD2 matches 11 bases. Germline V gene data show CDR1 as SQVTM and CDR2 as ANQGSEA. This CDR3 region has 12 residues. V lost 6 bases and J lost 5; bases outside the gene matches: 0. The CDR3 sequence is CSVTSGDNEQFF. The CDR3 region has the DNA TGCAGCGTGACTAGCGGGGACAATGAGCAGTTCTTC.

This rearrangement joins TRBV4-3 to TRBJ1-4; a possible D gene is TRBD1 (5 bases). V lost 0 bases and J lost 8, with 13 bases in between. Germline CDR1 is LGHNA and CDR2 is YSLEER. The CDR3 runs to 15 residues. DNA of the CDR3: TGCGCCAGCAGCCAAGATTTGAGTGGGGGGGAAAAACTGTTTTTT. It codes for CASSQDLSGGEKLFF.

This clonotype was recorded at least ten times. V usage is TRBV28 and J usage is TRBJ1-2, with D possibly TRBD1 on 5 matching bases. The CDR3 covers 12 residues. Germline CDR1 and CDR2: MDHEN and SYDVKM. The V and J ends lost 6 bases and 3 bases respectively, with 8 bases between them. The chain's CDR3 is CASSTGHYGYTF. CDR3 DNA: TGTGCCAGCAGCACGGGACACTATGGCTACACCTTC.

This clonotype has only a few counts. The rearrangement joins TRBV6-1 to TRBJ2-7; either TRBD1 or TRBD2 may supply D (5 bases each). This CDR3 comprises 13 residues. V was clipped by 3 bases and J by 4 bases, with 10 bases between them. Germline V gene sequence: CDR1 MNHNS, CDR2 SASEGT. The CDR3 sequence: CASSEGDLYEQYF. As DNA, the CDR3 is TGTGCCAGCAGTGAGGGGGACCTATACGAGCAGTACTTC.

This clonotype was observed a few times. The chain carries TRBV29-1 and TRBJ1-2, with D possibly matching TRBD1 (6 bases). The germline CDR1 and CDR2 sequences are SQVTM and ANQGSEA. CDR3 length: 15 amino acids. The V end lost 0 bases, the J end lost 3 bases, and 14 bases lay between the germline ends. CDR3 DNA sequence: TGCAGCGTTGAAGATGAGGGGGGCGCACACTATGGCTACACCTTC. Its translation: CSVEDEGGAHYGYTF.

This rearrangement joins TRBV5-1 to TRBJ1-2, with D perhaps TRBD1 (5 bases). The germline gives CDR1 SGHRS, CDR2 YFSETQ. CDR3 length: 13 residues. V gave up 0 bases and J gave up 4 bases, with 7 bases separating them. DNA of the CDR3: TGCGCCAGCAGCTTGGAACAGGTCTATGGCTACACCTTC. It is translated as CASSLEQVYGYTF.

V gene TRBV10-3 combines with J gene TRBJ1-2; D call uncertain. CDR3 length equals 15 residues. Germline values: CDR1 ENHRY, CDR2 SYGVKD. V was pared by 1 base and J by 0 bases, with 9 bases between. The CDR3 loop is CAISEYTEANYGYTF. CDR3 nucleotides: TGTGCCATCAGTGAGTATACAGAAGCTAACTATGGCTACACCTTC.

This chain connects TRBV5-1 to TRBJ2-5; TRBD2 might be the D (6 bases). The V and J ends lost 2 bases and 1 base respectively, with 9 bases between them. The germline V gene encodes CDR1 SGHRS and CDR2 YFSETQ. The CDR3 is 14 residues long. The CDR3, as DNA: TGCGCCAGCAGCTTTATGACTAGCCAAGAGACCCAGTACTTC. Translating it yields CASSFMTSQETQYF.

This clonotype was counted only a few times. The chain links TRBV3-1 to TRBJ2-5, with unresolved D. The end of the DNA aligns better with TRBJ2-1, so the J call may be wrong. The CDR3 sequence is 14 residues long. The V gene's germline CDR1 is LGHDT and CDR2 YNNKEL (reference sequence). CDR3 coding DNA: TGTGCCAGCAGAAAGGAAAGTCCCTACAATGAGCAGTTCTTC. This codes for CASRKESPYNEQFF.

This clonotype was observed a handful of times. The gene calls are TRBV7-8 and TRBJ1-1; no clear D gene. This CDR3 spans 16 amino acids. Germline CDR1 and CDR2: SGHVS and FQNEAQ. Between the trimmed V and J ends, which lost 1 base and 7 bases, there was a span of 19 bases. Here the CDR3 DNA reads TGTGCCAGCAGCTTAGAACCCACGTACCAACAGTTTGAAGCTTTCTTT. Its translation is CASSLEPTYQQFEAFF.

This clonotype has more than one count but fewer than ten. V is TRBV7-3 and J is TRBJ1-1; the D gene is possibly TRBD1 (6 bases). There are 14 residues in the CDR3. CDR1 and CDR2 from the germline V gene are SGHTA and FQGTGA. The ends were cut back, 5 bases at V and 7 bases at J, with 17 bases in the middle. Written as DNA, the CDR3 is TGTGCCAGCAGCCCCACAGGGAGAGAGGATGAAGCTTTCTTT. Translating it yields CASSPTGREDEAFF.

The V gene is TRBV29-1, the J gene TRBJ1-3; D not resolved. The CDR3 has 13 amino acids. V lost 4 bases, J lost 0 bases, and 7 bases lay in between. Looked up from germline, CDR1 is SQVTM and CDR2 is ANQGSEA. The CDR3 region is CSVGADSGNTIYF. The CDR3, as DNA: TGCAGCGTTGGGGCAGACTCTGGAAACACCATATATTTT.